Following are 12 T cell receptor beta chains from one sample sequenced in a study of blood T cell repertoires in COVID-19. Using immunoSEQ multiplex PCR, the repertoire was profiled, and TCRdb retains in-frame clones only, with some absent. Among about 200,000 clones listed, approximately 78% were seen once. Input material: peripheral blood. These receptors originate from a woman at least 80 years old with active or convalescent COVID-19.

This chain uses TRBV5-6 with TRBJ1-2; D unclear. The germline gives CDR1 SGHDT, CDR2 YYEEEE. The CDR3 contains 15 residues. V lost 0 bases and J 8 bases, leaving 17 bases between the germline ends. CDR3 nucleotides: TGTGCCAGCAGCTTGGTTCAGCCAACTAAGGAGGGCTACACCTTC. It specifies CASSLVQPTKEGYTF.

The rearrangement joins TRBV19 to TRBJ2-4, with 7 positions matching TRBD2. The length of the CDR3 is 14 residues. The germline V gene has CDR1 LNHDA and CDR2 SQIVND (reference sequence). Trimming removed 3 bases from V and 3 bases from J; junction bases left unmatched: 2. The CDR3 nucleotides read TGTGCCAGTAGTATCGGCGGGGGCAAAAACATTCAGTACTTC. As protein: CASSIGGGKNIQYF.

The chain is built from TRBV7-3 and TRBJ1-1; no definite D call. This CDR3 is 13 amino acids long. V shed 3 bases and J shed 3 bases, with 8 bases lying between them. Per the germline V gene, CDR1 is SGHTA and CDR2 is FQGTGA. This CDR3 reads CASSFGVDTEAFF. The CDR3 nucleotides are TGTGCCAGCAGCTTCGGGGTGGACACTGAAGCTTTCTTT.

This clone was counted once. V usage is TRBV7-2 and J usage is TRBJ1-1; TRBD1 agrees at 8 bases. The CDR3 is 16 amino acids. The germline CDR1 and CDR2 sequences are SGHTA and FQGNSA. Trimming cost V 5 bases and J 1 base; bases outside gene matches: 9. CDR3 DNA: TGTGCCAGCAGCCAACTCCAGGGGGCCCCGAACACTGAAGCTTTCTTT. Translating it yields CASSQLQGAPNTEAFF. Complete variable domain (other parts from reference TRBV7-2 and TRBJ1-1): GAGVSQSPSNKVTEKGKDVELRCDPISGHTALYWYRQSLGQGLEFLIYFQGNSAPDKSGLPSDRFSAERTGGSVSTLTIQRTQQEDSAVYLCASSQLQGAPNTEAFFGQGTRLTVV.

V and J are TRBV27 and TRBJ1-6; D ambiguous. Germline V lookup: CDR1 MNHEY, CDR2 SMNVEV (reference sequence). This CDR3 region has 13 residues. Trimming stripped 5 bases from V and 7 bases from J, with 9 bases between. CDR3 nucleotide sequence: TGTGCCAGCAGTGCAATACTGAATTCACCCCTCCACTTT. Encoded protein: CASSAILNSPLHF.

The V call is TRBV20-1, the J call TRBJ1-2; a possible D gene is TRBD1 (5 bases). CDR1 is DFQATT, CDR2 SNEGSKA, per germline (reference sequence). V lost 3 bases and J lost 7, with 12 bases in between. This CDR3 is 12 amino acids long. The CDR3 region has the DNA TGCAGTGCTAGTCGGAGGGGCGGTGGCTACACCTTC. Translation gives CSASRRGGGYTF.

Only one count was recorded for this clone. The CDR3 nucleotides read TGTGCCAGCAGCGAATTGCAGGGATACTCTGGAAACACCATATATTTT. Amino acids: CASSELQGYSGNTIYF. The V gene is TRBV28, the J gene TRBJ1-3, with D possibly TRBD1 on 5 matching bases. The CDR3 totals 16 residues. Germline loops: CDR1 MDHEN, CDR2 SYDVKM. V was cut by 6 bases and J by 0 bases, with 15 bases left in between.

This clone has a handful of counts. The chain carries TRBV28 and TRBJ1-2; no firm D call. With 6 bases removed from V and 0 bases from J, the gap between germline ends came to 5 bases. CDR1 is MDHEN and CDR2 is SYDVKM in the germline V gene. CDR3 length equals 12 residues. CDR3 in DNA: TGTGCCAGCAGCCGCGCTAACTATGGCTACACCTTC. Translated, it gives CASSRANYGYTF.

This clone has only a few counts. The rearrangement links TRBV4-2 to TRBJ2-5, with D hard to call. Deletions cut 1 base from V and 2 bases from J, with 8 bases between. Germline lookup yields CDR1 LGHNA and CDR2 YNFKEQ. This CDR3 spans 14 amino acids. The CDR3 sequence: CASSQGLKQETQYF. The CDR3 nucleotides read TGTGCCAGCAGCCAAGGACTCAAACAAGAGACCCAGTACTTC.

CDR3 DNA sequence: TGTGCCAGCAGCAGCGGCCGGACAGCCACCTACGAGCAGTACTTC. Protein product: CASSSGRTATYEQYF. This sequence joins TRBV7-9 and TRBJ2-7, with D possibly TRBD1 on 6 matching bases. The CDR3 loop spans 15 amino acids. CDR1 and CDR2 (germline): SEHNR, FQNEAQ (reference sequence). The V gene lost 5 bases and the J gene lost 2 bases, with 16 bases spanning the gap.

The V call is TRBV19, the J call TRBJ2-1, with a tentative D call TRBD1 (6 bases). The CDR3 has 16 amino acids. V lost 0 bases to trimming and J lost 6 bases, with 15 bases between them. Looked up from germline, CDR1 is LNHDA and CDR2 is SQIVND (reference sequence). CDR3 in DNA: TGTGCCAGTAGTATAGACGGCAGGGGCACTTTCAATGAGCAGTTCTTC. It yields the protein CASSIDGRGTFNEQFF.

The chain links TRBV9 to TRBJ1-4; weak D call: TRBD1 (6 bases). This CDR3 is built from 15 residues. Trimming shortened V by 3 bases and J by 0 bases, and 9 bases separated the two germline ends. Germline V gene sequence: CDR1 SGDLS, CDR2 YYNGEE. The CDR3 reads CASSGSGATNEKLFF. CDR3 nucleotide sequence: TGTGCCAGCAGCGGCTCAGGGGCAACTAATGAAAAACTGTTTTTT.